This is a list of T cell receptor beta chains from one sample in a study of radiotherapy plus CTLA-4 blockade in lung cancer. Here immunoSEQ multiplex PCR was the method, and the copy in TCRdb shows in-frame clones only, minus some. This table holds 35,000 to 40,000 clones, more than 70% found once. The material was peripheral blood, obtained from a patient treated with radiotherapy plus ipilimumab. Receptors were obtained from a human donor with non-small cell lung cancer who had stable disease on radiotherapy plus ipilimumab. Both conserved end residues are part of each CDR3. Each record gives: CDR3 DNA, CDR3 protein, clone size, D gene, V gene, J gene. The D gene is left open where the match is weak. Expanded clones are given a class, and other clones once, few, many or no size at all.

cdr3_nt: TGTGCCAGCAGCTTAGCGGGTGGGCAGGGGTTCAATCAGCCCCAGCATTTT; cdr3_aa: CASSLAGGQGFNQPQHF; clone_size: NA; d_call: NA; v_call: TRBV7-2; j_call: TRBJ1-5
cdr3_nt: TGCGCCAGCAGCTTGGTCACTAGCGGGTTCTCCTACAATGAGCAGTTCTTC; cdr3_aa: CASSLVTSGFSYNEQFF; clone_size: NA; d_call: TRBD2; v_call: TRBV5-1; j_call: TRBJ2-1
cdr3_nt: TGTGCCAGCAGTTTTGGGCAGACCATGAACACTGAAGCTTTCTTT; cdr3_aa: CASSFGQTMNTEAFF; clone_size: NA; d_call: NA; v_call: TRBV28; j_call: TRBJ1-1
cdr3_nt: TGTGCCAGCAGCTTGGGGACTAGCGGGACCTACAATGAGCAGTTCTTC; cdr3_aa: CASSLGTSGTYNEQFF; clone_size: once; d_call: TRBD2; v_call: TRBV5-4; j_call: TRBJ2-1
cdr3_nt: TGTGCCAGCAGCTTAGGGTGGTCCAGACTAGCGGGTGACCAAGGGAACTTC; cdr3_aa: CASSLGWSRLAGDQGNF; clone_size: NA; d_call: TRBD2; v_call: TRBV7-2; j_call: TRBJ2-5
cdr3_nt: TGTGCCAGCAGCCCCCCCTTTCGGCTAGCGGGAAAAGAGACCCAGTACTTC; cdr3_aa: CASSPPFRLAGKETQYF; clone_size: NA; d_call: TRBD2; v_call: TRBV7-9; j_call: TRBJ2-5
cdr3_nt: TGTGCCATCAGTCCAAAACAGGGGGCTGAGGAGACCCAGTACTTC; cdr3_aa: CAISPKQGAEETQYF; clone_size: NA; d_call: TRBD1; v_call: TRBV10-3; j_call: TRBJ2-5
cdr3_nt: TGTGCCAGTAGTATGGCGGAGGGCCAGTACGAGCAGTACTTC; cdr3_aa: CASSMAEGQYEQYF; clone_size: NA; d_call: NA; v_call: TRBV19; j_call: TRBJ2-7
cdr3_nt: TGCGCCAGCAACCCGGGACAGGGGTCGCCCTTCGAAAAACTGTTTTTT; cdr3_aa: CASNPGQGSPFEKLFF; clone_size: NA; d_call: TRBD1; v_call: TRBV5-1; j_call: TRBJ1-4
cdr3_nt: TGTGCCACCAGCAGAGGCAGCTACAATGAGCAGTTCTTC; cdr3_aa: CATSRGSYNEQFF; clone_size: NA; d_call: NA; v_call: TRBV15; j_call: TRBJ2-1
cdr3_nt: TGTGCCAGCAGCGTACTCCGGGACATTCAGTACTTC; cdr3_aa: CASSVLRDIQYF; clone_size: NA; d_call: NA; v_call: TRBV7-2; j_call: TRBJ2-4
cdr3_nt: TGTGCCAGCAGGCTGCGGGGGCCCCCCTCCTACGAGCAGTACTTC; cdr3_aa: CASRLRGPPSYEQYF; clone_size: NA; d_call: NA; v_call: TRBV5-6; j_call: TRBJ2-7
cdr3_nt: TGTGCCAGTAGTGTCATTGGGGGGAATCAGCCCCAGCATTTT; cdr3_aa: CASSVIGGNQPQHF; clone_size: NA; d_call: NA; v_call: TRBV19; j_call: TRBJ1-5
cdr3_nt: TGTGCCAGCAGCCAAGAAACAGGGATAGAGACCCAGTACTTC; cdr3_aa: CASSQETGIETQYF; clone_size: NA; d_call: NA; v_call: TRBV4-1; j_call: TRBJ2-5
cdr3_nt: TGTGCCAGTAGTATAAATACTCTCAGGGGACCGAACACTGAAGCTTTCTTT; cdr3_aa: CASSINTLRGPNTEAFF; clone_size: NA; d_call: NA; v_call: TRBV19; j_call: TRBJ1-1
cdr3_nt: TGTGCCAGCAGTACAGGGACCTACAATGAGCAGTTCTTC; cdr3_aa: CASSTGTYNEQFF; clone_size: NA; d_call: NA; v_call: TRBV27; j_call: TRBJ2-1
cdr3_nt: TGTGCCAGCAGCCGGGGACAGAATGAAAAACTGTTTTTT; cdr3_aa: CASSRGQNEKLFF; clone_size: NA; d_call: TRBD1; v_call: TRBV11-3; j_call: TRBJ1-4
cdr3_nt: TGTGCCAGCAGTTCCCTCCGAGGTGATACGCAGTATTTT; cdr3_aa: CASSSLRGDTQYF; clone_size: NA; d_call: NA; v_call: TRBV6-5; j_call: TRBJ2-3
cdr3_nt: TGTGCCAGCAGGCAGACAGTGAATCAGCCCCAGCATTTT; cdr3_aa: CASRQTVNQPQHF; clone_size: NA; d_call: NA; v_call: TRBV2; j_call: TRBJ1-5
cdr3_nt: TGTGCCAGCAGCTTAAGTGGTAGGGCTAGCGGGAGGCGTGAGACCCAGTACTTC; cdr3_aa: CASSLSGRASGRRETQYF; clone_size: NA; d_call: TRBD2; v_call: TRBV7-6; j_call: TRBJ2-5
cdr3_nt: TGTGCCAGCAGCCAAGGGGACAGGGACGGATCTCGGCATTTT; cdr3_aa: CASSQGDRDGSRHF; clone_size: few; d_call: TRBD1; v_call: TRBV4-2; j_call: TRBJ1-5
cdr3_nt: TGTGCCAGCAGCTTAGCAGGGAGGATTACCGGGGAGCTGTTTTTT; cdr3_aa: CASSLAGRITGELFF; clone_size: NA; d_call: NA; v_call: TRBV11-2; j_call: TRBJ2-2
cdr3_nt: TGTGCCAGCAGCTTGAGTGGGACAGGCTCCTACGAGCAGTACTTC; cdr3_aa: CASSLSGTGSYEQYF; clone_size: NA; d_call: TRBD1; v_call: TRBV11-2; j_call: TRBJ2-7
cdr3_nt: TGTGCCAGCAGCCTACTCCCAGGGAACACTGAAGCTTTCTTT; cdr3_aa: CASSLLPGNTEAFF; clone_size: NA; d_call: NA; v_call: TRBV14; j_call: TRBJ1-1
cdr3_nt: TGTGCCAGCAGCTTTGAAACAGGGATGGAGACCCAGTACTTC; cdr3_aa: CASSFETGMETQYF; clone_size: NA; d_call: NA; v_call: TRBV11-2; j_call: TRBJ2-5
cdr3_nt: TGTGCCAGCACCCCGATGGGTGCCGGGACAGAGCAGTACTTC; cdr3_aa: CASTPMGAGTEQYF; clone_size: NA; d_call: NA; v_call: TRBV11-2; j_call: TRBJ2-7
cdr3_nt: TGTGCCAGCTCCGGGACAGGGGTAGCGGCGAGCAATCAGCCCCAGCATTTT; cdr3_aa: CASSGTGVAASNQPQHF; clone_size: NA; d_call: TRBD1; v_call: TRBV28; j_call: TRBJ1-5
cdr3_nt: TGCAGCGTTGAATCGTGGGGGGGAGGGCCGAGAGAGCAGTACTTC; cdr3_aa: CSVESWGGGPREQYF; clone_size: NA; d_call: TRBD2; v_call: TRBV29-1; j_call: TRBJ2-7
cdr3_nt: TGTGCCAGCCGCGACAGCATCTCCTACGAGCAGTACTTC; cdr3_aa: CASRDSISYEQYF; clone_size: NA; d_call: NA; v_call: TRBV27; j_call: TRBJ2-7
cdr3_nt: TGTGCCAGCAGCTTAGATCGGGGGACTGAAATACAAGAGACCCAGTACTTC; cdr3_aa: CASSLDRGTEIQETQYF; clone_size: NA; d_call: NA; v_call: TRBV11-2; j_call: TRBJ2-5
cdr3_nt: TGTGCCAGCAGCTTAGTAGGCGGGACCACTGAAGCTTTCTTT; cdr3_aa: CASSLVGGTTEAFF; clone_size: NA; d_call: NA; v_call: TRBV11-2; j_call: TRBJ1-1
cdr3_nt: TGTGCCAGCATAGCGGGAGCCACCGGGGAGCTGTTTTTT; cdr3_aa: CASIAGATGELFF; clone_size: NA; d_call: TRBD2; v_call: TRBV28; j_call: TRBJ2-2
cdr3_nt: TGTGCCAGCAGCTTACAGGGCCTGAGCACAGATACGCAGTATTTT; cdr3_aa: CASSLQGLSTDTQYF; clone_size: NA; d_call: NA; v_call: TRBV7-2; j_call: TRBJ2-3
cdr3_nt: TGTGCCTGGAGTGCAGAGGCGAACTATGGCTACACCTTC; cdr3_aa: CAWSAEANYGYTF; clone_size: NA; d_call: NA; v_call: TRBV30; j_call: TRBJ1-2